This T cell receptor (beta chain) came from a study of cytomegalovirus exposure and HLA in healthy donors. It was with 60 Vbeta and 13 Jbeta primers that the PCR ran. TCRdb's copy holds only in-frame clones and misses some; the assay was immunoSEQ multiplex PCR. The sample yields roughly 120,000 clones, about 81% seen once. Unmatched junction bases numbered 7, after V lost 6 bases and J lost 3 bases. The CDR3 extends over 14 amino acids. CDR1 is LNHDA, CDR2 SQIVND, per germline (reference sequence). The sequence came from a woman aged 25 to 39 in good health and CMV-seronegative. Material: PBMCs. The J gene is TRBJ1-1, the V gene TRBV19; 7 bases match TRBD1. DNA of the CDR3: TGTGCCAGTAGCTCGACAGGGATGGACACTGAAGCTTTCTTT. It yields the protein CASSSTGMDTEAFF.